This T cell receptor beta chain was recovered during a study of cytomegalovirus exposure and HLA in healthy donors. Germline CDR1 KGHSH, CDR2 LQKENI. Trimming took 0 bases from V and 2 from J; bases not matched to a gene: 7. The CDR3 loop spans 17 amino acids. The PCR contained 60 Vbeta and 13 Jbeta primers. Produced via immunoSEQ multiplex PCR; TCRdb's table is partial and in-frame only. The data contain some 150,000 clones, roughly 70% of them singletons. The origin of this receptor is a woman aged 60-75 years in good health and CMV-seropositive. V and J are TRBV18 and TRBJ1-5; 7 bases match TRBD1. The sample was PBMCs. The CDR3 sequence is CASSPPSGTEGNQPQHF. The CDR3 coding sequence is TGTGCCAGCTCACCACCTTCCGGGACAGAGGGCAATCAGCCCCAGCATTTT.